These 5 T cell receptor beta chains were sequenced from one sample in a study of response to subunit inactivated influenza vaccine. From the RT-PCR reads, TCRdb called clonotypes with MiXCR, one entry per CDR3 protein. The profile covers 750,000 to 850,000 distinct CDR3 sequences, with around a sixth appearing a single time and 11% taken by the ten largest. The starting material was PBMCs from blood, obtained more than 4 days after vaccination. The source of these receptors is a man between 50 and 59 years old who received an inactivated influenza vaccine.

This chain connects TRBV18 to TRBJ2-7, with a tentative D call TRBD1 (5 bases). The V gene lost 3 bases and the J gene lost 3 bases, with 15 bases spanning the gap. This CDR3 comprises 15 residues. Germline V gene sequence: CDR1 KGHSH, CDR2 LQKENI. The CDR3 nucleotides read TGTGCCAGCTCACCCCCCGGGTTAGGGGACTACGAGCAGTACTTC. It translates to CASSPPGLGDYEQYF.

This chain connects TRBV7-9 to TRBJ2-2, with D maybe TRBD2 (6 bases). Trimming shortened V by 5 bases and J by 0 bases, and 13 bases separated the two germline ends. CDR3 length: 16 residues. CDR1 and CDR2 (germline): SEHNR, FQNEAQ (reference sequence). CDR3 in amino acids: CASSPVGGANTGELFF. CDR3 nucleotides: TGTGCCAGCAGCCCCGTGGGGGGAGCGAACACCGGGGAGCTGTTTTTT. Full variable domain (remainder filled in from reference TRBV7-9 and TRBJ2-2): DTGVSQNPRHKITKRGQNVTFRCDPISEHNRLYWYRQTLGQGPEFLTYFQNEAQLEKSRLLSDRFSAERPKGSFSTLEIQRTEQGDSAMYLCASSPVGGANTGELFFGEGSRLTVL.

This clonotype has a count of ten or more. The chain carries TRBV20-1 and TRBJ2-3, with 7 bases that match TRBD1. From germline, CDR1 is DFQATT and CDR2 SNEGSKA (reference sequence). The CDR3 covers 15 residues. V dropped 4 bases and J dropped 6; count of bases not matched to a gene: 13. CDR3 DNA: TGCAGTGCTACCAGCGGTAGGGGGCAATTGGATACGCAGTATTTT. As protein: CSATSGRGQLDTQYF.

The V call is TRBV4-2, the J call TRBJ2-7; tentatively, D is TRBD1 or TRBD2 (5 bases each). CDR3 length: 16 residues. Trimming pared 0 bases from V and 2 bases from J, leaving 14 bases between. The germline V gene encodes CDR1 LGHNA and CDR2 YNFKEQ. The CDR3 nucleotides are TGTGCCAGCAGCCAAGACGAGGGATACAGGACCTACGAGCAGTACTTC. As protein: CASSQDEGYRTYEQYF.

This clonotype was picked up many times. The CDR3 here is CASSRGGKPHQETQYF. As DNA, the CDR3 is TGTGCCAGCAGCCGCGGGGGCAAACCTCACCAAGAGACCCAGTACTTC. This chain joins TRBV14 and TRBJ2-5, with D tentatively TRBD2 (7 bases). Germline-derived CDR1 and CDR2 are SGHDN and FVKESK. The V end was cut by 4 bases, the J end by 0 bases, with 15 bases between. This CDR3 has 16 residues.